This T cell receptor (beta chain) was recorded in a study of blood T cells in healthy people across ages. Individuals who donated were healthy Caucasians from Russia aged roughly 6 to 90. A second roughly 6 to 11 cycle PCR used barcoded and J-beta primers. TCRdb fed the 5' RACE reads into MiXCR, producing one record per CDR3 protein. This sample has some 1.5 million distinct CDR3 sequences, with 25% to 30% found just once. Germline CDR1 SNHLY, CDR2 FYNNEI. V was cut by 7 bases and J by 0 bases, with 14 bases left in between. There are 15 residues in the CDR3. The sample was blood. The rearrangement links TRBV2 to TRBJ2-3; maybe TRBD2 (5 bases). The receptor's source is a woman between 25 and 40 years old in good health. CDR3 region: CASKLDRGSTDTQYF. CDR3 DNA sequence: TGTGCCAGCAAACTTGACCGGGGTAGCACAGATACGCAGTATTTT.